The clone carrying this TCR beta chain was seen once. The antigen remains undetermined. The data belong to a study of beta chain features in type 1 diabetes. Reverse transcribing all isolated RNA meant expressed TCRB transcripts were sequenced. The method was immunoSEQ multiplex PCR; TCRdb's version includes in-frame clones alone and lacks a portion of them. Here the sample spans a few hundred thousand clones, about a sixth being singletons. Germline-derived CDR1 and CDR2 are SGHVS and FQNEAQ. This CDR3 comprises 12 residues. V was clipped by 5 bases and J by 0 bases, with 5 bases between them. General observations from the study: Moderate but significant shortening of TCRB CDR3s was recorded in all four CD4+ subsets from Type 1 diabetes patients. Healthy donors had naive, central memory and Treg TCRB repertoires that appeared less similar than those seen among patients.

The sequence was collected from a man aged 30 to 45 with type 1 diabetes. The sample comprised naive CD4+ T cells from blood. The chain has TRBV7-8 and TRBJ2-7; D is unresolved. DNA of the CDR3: TGTGCCAGCAGCCTTAGCTCCTACGAGCAGTACTTC. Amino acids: CASSLSSYEQYF.